This passage covers 8 T cell receptor beta chains from one sample sequenced in a study of T cells in Graves' hyperthyroidism and ophthalmopathy. The TCR beta CDR3 regions underwent amplification using RNA transcripts as the source. First-round RT-PCR with HTBI primers amplified the TCR CDR3 region. TCRdb analysed the multiplex PCR reads with MiXCR anew, one entry per CDR3 protein. The sample carries around 620,000 distinct CDR3 sequences, roughly 50% recorded once. Sequencing was done on a sample of peripheral blood or thyroid tissue (not recorded which). These receptors originate from an adult woman with Graves' disease, either hyperthyroidism or ophthalmopathy (not recorded which).

The chain couples TRBV15 to TRBJ1-3; TRBD1 agrees at 12 bases. This CDR3 has 18 amino acids. Germline assignment: CDR1 LNHNV and CDR2 YYDKDF (reference sequence). V lost 4 bases and J lost 3; bases outside the gene matches: 10. The chain's CDR3 is CATSTSPRDRGHGNTIYF. The CDR3 DNA sequence: TGTGCCACCAGCACATCGCCTAGGGACAGGGGGCATGGAAACACCATATATTTT.

This clonotype was detected many times. The chain links TRBV20-1 to TRBJ1-5; unclear D gene. The CDR3 extends over 14 amino acids. Germline loops: CDR1 DFQATT, CDR2 SNEGSKA (reference sequence). Trimming cost V 0 bases and J 1 base, with 7 bases left between them. This chain's CDR3 is CSARDRQSNQPQHF. The CDR3, as DNA: TGCAGTGCTAGAGATCGGCAGAGCAATCAGCCCCAGCATTTT.

As regards this clonotype: Possible read error: a much larger clone is one base away. This chain connects TRBV7-9 to TRBJ1-5; D may be TRBD1 (5 bases). The CDR3 sequence is 15 residues long. Germline CDR1 SEHNR, CDR2 FQNEAQ (reference sequence). CDR3 nucleotides: TGTGCCGGCAGTCAGGGAGTGGGGCGGCATCAGCCCCAGCATTTT. This codes for CAGSQGVGRHQPQHF.

This chain joins TRBV12-3 or TRBV12-4 and TRBJ1-1; 8 nucleotides align to TRBD1. The V and J ends lost 5 bases and 3 bases, in that order; junction bases with no gene match: 8. The CDR3 spans 15 residues. CDR3 in DNA: TGTGCCAGCAGTACCCGGACAGGGCTGGACACTGAAGCTTTCTTT. Encoded protein: CASSTRTGLDTEAFF.

The chain uses TRBV12-3 or TRBV12-4 and TRBJ1-1; no definite D call. V was clipped by 5 bases and J by 9 bases, with 13 bases between them. The length of the CDR3 is 12 residues. The CDR3 nucleotides are TGTGCCAGCAGTACCGGGTCAGGCAAAGCTTTCTTT. Translated: CASSTGSGKAFF.

In the case of this clonotype: Since a much larger clone is just one base distant, this may be a read error. The DNA for the CDR3 is TGTGCCTGGATAGGGGGCACTGAAGCTTTCTTT. Protein product: CAWIGGTEAFF. This chain links TRBV30 with TRBJ1-1, with D possibly TRBD1 on 6 matching bases. V dropped 4 bases and J dropped 4 bases, with 7 bases sitting between them. This CDR3 is 11 amino acids long. Germline lookup yields CDR1 GTSNPN and CDR2 SVGIG (reference sequence).

This clonotype has at least ten counts. V is TRBV20-1 and J is TRBJ2-5, with D uncertain. CDR1 is DFQATT and CDR2 is SNEGSKA in the germline V gene (reference sequence). The V end lost 2 bases, the J end lost 5 bases, and 18 bases lay between the germline ends. The CDR3 consists of 15 residues. In nucleotides, the CDR3 is TGCAGTGCTAGACCAGGTTGGGGTTCTCGGGAGACCCAGTACTTC. Translating gives CSARPGWGSRETQYF.

This clonotype was observed at least ten times. The chain employs TRBV7-8 and TRBJ1-3; no clear D gene. The CDR3 is made up of 13 amino acids. The germline V gene encodes CDR1 SGHVS and CDR2 FQNEAQ. V dropped 5 bases and J dropped 4 bases, with 9 bases sitting between them. CDR3 nucleotide sequence: TGTGCCAGCAGCGCCTCTCGAGGAAACACCATATATTTT. It specifies CASSASRGNTIYF.